This T cell receptor beta chain was captured by sequencing in a study of cytomegalovirus exposure and HLA in healthy donors. General study results and limits: The records held CMV serostatus as the only immune exposure information.

Note on this clone: Its antigen is undetermined.

A multiplex PCR was run with 60 Vbeta primers and 13 Jbeta primers. The table came from immunoSEQ multiplex PCR; TCRdb's copy has only in-frame clones and leaves some out. The table records 130,000 or so clones, 60% to 85% of them present only once. Sequenced material: PBMCs. This clonotype was sampled from a man aged 25 to 40 in good health and CMV-seronegative.

The CDR3 sequence: CASSGPAGDYGAFF. CDR3 DNA sequence: TGTGCCAGCAGTGGACCGGCGGGGGATTATGGAGCTTTCTTT. This chain joins TRBV2 and TRBJ1-1; D possibly corresponds to TRBD1 (5 bases). CDR1 SNHLY and CDR2 FYNNEI come from the germline V gene. This CDR3 is built from 14 residues. Trimming removed 4 bases from V and 10 bases from J, with 19 bases in between.